Each of the 21 T cell receptor beta chains below was sequenced from the same sample in a study of T cell repertoires in cytomegalovirus infection. TCRdb redid the calling of the reads with MiXCR, one entry per CDR3 protein. Of 600,000 to 700,000 distinct CDR3 sequences in the sample, around 30% are singletons; the top ten hold over 15%. Their target antigens are unknown. The sample consisted of cultured PBMCs, taken from culture after CMV antigen stimulation. These receptors were taken from a human donor in good health (CMV status not recorded). Some clones in this sample may be carry-over from other donors' samples.

This clonotype has a handful of counts. The chain recombines TRBV7-2 with TRBJ1-1; tentative D call: TRBD1 (6 bases). The CDR3 consists of 14 residues. CDR1 is SGHTA and CDR2 is FQGNSA in the germline V gene. V lost 3 bases, J lost 5 bases, and 13 bases lay in between. CDR3 in DNA: TGTGCCAGCAGCTTCGCAGGGGCGGGGACTGAAGCTTTCTTT. Protein product: CASSFAGAGTEAFF.

The CDR3 bases are TGTGCCAGCAGTTCCCGGGGGGGAGACTCCTACAATGAGCAGTTCTTC. The encoded protein is CASSSRGGDSYNEQFF. This rearrangement joins TRBV7-2 to TRBJ2-1; 8 bases are a match to TRBD2. Germline-derived CDR1 and CDR2 are SGHTA and FQGNSA. This CDR3 region has 16 residues. V was clipped by 6 bases and J by 0 bases; unmatched bases: 7.

This clonotype turned up a few times. The chain's CDR3 is CVTRRPIGYEQYF. The CDR3 DNA follows: TGTGTTACCCGAAGGCCCATTGGGTACGAGCAGTACTTC. This chain connects TRBV6-1 to TRBJ2-7; D not certain. The V gene's germline CDR1 is MNHNS and CDR2 SASEGT. The CDR3 is made up of 13 amino acids.

The chain carries TRBV4-1 and TRBJ1-5; the D gene is possibly TRBD1 (6 bases). Germline CDR1 MGHRA, CDR2 YSYEKL. This CDR3 is built from 15 residues. Trimming took off 0 bases at V and 4 bases at J, with 10 bases between the two ends. The CDR3 loop is CASSQDTGKNQPQHF. DNA for the CDR3: TGCGCCAGCAGCCAAGACACAGGGAAAAATCAGCCCCAGCATTTT.

This clonotype was seen a single time. The chain links TRBV12-3 or TRBV12-4 to TRBJ1-4, with D hard to call. V was trimmed by 6 bases and J by 6 bases, leaving 17 bases between them. The CDR3 totals 15 residues. CDR3 nucleotides: TGTGCCAGCAGCCCCGAGGGTTTAGGGCATGAAAAACTGTTTTTT. It codes for CASSPEGLGHEKLFF.

The chain links TRBV7-4 to TRBJ2-1, with 7 nucleotides matching TRBD1. With V trimmed by 5 bases and J by 0 bases, 7 bases remained unmatched. The CDR3 contains 16 residues. Germline CDR1 and CDR2: SGHVT and SQSDAQ. In DNA, the CDR3 is TGTGCCAGCAGCGTACTACAGGGGAGCTCCTACAATGAGCAGTTCTTC. Encoded protein: CASSVLQGSSYNEQFF.

This clonotype was counted once. The rearrangement links TRBV20-1 to TRBJ2-7; D gene uncertain. V gave up 2 bases and J gave up 12 bases, with 14 bases separating them. The CDR3 length is 11 residues. The V gene's germline CDR1 is DFQATT and CDR2 SNEGSKA (reference sequence). CDR3 amino acids: CSARPGPSWYF. The CDR3 DNA reads TGCAGTGCTAGACCGGGCCCCTCGTGGTACTTC.

The rearrangement links TRBV5-1 to TRBJ1-1; no reliable D call. V gave up 1 base and J gave up 1 base, with 8 bases separating them. Germline V gene lookup returns CDR1 SGHRS and CDR2 YFSETQ. This CDR3 has 14 amino acids. CDR3 amino acids: CASSLSRENTEAFF. The CDR3 coding sequence is TGCGCCAGCAGCTTGAGTCGGGAGAACACTGAAGCTTTCTTT.

The rearrangement joins TRBV6-8 to TRBJ1-2; D is perhaps TRBD1 (6 bases). CDR3 length: 14 residues. The V and J ends lost 6 bases and 6 bases respectively, with 17 bases between them. From germline, CDR1 is MNHGY and CDR2 SAAAGT. The CDR3 DNA follows: TGTGCCAGCAGCCCGACAGGTAGCCTGAATGGCTACACCTTC. This sequence encodes CASSPTGSLNGYTF.

This clonotype was counted at least ten times. The CDR3 is CASSGLAGRQETQYF. The CDR3 DNA sequence: TGTGCCAGCAGCGGACTAGCGGGGCGACAAGAGACCCAGTACTTC. The genes are TRBV28 and TRBJ2-5; 12 bases fit TRBD2. There are 15 residues in the CDR3. Per the germline V gene, CDR1 is MDHEN and CDR2 is SYDVKM. The J segment lost 2 bases and the V segment lost 6 bases, leaving 4 bases of the junction unmatched. Full variable domain (outside the CDR3, taken from reference TRBV28 and TRBJ2-5): DVKVTQSSRYLVKRTGEKVFLECVQDMDHENMFWYRQDPGLGLRLIYFSYDVKMKEKGDIPEGYSVSREKKERFSLILESASTNQTSMYLCASSGLAGRQETQYFGPGTRLLVL.

In this sample, this clonotype turned up a few times. The chain uses TRBV19 and TRBJ2-1, with 7 bases that match TRBD2. V gave up 1 base and J gave up 4 bases; unmatched junction bases: 4. Germline-derived CDR1 and CDR2 are LNHDA and SQIVND (reference sequence). The CDR3 length is 15 residues. The CDR3 spells CASSIGAGAYNEQFF. The CDR3 bases are TGTGCCAGTAGTATAGGGGCGGGAGCATACAATGAGCAGTTCTTC.

The chain recombines TRBV11-2 with TRBJ2-7; TRBD2 matches 7 bases. J was trimmed by 2 bases and V by 6 bases; bases with no gene match: 10. Germline CDR1 and CDR2: SGHAT and FQNNGV. The CDR3 is 15 amino acids. CDR3 sequence reads: CASRHPGLRAYEQYF. In DNA, the CDR3 is TGTGCCAGCAGACACCCGGGACTAAGGGCCTACGAGCAGTACTTC.

This clonotype turned up a few times. This sequence joins TRBV7-2 and TRBJ1-2; D ambiguous. Germline V CDR1 and CDR2: SGHTA, FQGNSA. The CDR3 runs to 15 residues. V gave up 1 base and J gave up 2 bases, with 11 bases separating them. The CDR3 sequence: CASSLVAPDNYGYTF. CDR3 in DNA: TGTGCCAGCAGCTTAGTGGCCCCGGACAACTATGGCTACACCTTC. Full variable domain (outside the CDR3, taken from reference TRBV7-2 and TRBJ1-2): GAGVSQSPSNKVTEKGKDVELRCDPISGHTALYWYRQSLGQGLEFLIYFQGNSAPDKSGLPSDRFSAERTGGSVSTLTIQRTQQEDSAVYLCASSLVAPDNYGYTFGSGTRLTVV.

There are a few counts of this clonotype. The limits of the CDR3 on the DNA are not certain, so only TCRdb's listed CDR3 is given. This chain links TRBV12-3 or TRBV12-4 with TRBJ1-3. A total of 15 residues make up the CDR3, ends included. The CDR3 reads CASSFLAVSGNTIYF.

This clonotype was recorded a few times. The chain couples TRBV12-3 or TRBV12-4 to TRBJ1-2; TRBD1 might be the D (5 bases). V gave up 7 bases and J gave up 7 bases, with 13 bases separating them. CDR3 length: 12 residues. CDR3 DNA sequence: TGTGCCAGCACCTCCGGGGGTCGTGGCTACACCTTC. Translation gives CASTSGGRGYTF.

This clonotype was counted a few times. CDR3 nucleotide sequence: TGCGCCAGCAGCCCCGGGACATTCGCGAACACCGGGGAGCTGTTTTTT. This gives the protein CASSPGTFANTGELFF. V and J are TRBV5-1 and TRBJ2-2, with D maybe TRBD1 (6 bases). The germline CDR1 and CDR2 sequences are SGHRS and YFSETQ. V lost 4 bases and J lost 0, with 13 bases in between. The CDR3 contains 16 residues.

Note on this clonotype: Compared with germline, one end of the junction differs, possibly owing to a read error. The chain employs TRBV11-2 and TRBJ2-7, with D tentatively TRBD2 (7 bases). This CDR3 region has 14 residues. Germline CDR1 SGHAT, CDR2 FQNNGV. The CDR3 DNA follows: TGTGCCTGCAGCCCACGGGGGGCAACCTACGAGCAGTACTTC. This sequence encodes CACSPRGATYEQYF.

This clonotype showed up just once. The chain is built from TRBV7-4 and TRBJ1-1; 7 bases are a match to TRBD1. This CDR3 comprises 15 residues. Germline trimming cut 5 bases from V and 5 bases from J; bases unmatched to any gene: 11. CDR1 is SGHVT, CDR2 SQSDAQ, per germline. As DNA, the CDR3 is TGTGCCAGCAGCGAAAACAGGGGTTTTATAACTGAAGCTTTCTTT. This gives the protein CASSENRGFITEAFF.

V gene TRBV14 combines with J gene TRBJ2-1; D assignment may be TRBD1 or TRBD2 (5 bases each). From germline, CDR1 is SGHDN and CDR2 FVKESK. Deletions cut 0 bases from V and 3 bases from J, with 12 bases between. The CDR3 runs 16 residues. The CDR3 is CASSQESWGFYNEQFF. The CDR3 DNA reads as TGTGCCAGCAGCCAAGAGTCGTGGGGGTTCTACAATGAGCAGTTCTTC.

The chain links TRBV7-8 to TRBJ2-3, with TRBD2 matching 11 bases. CDR3 size: 17 residues. The ends lost 5 bases at V and 4 bases at J; junction bases unmatched: 11. In germline, CDR1 is SGHVS, CDR2 FQNEAQ. The CDR3 sequence is CASSARTSGSVADTQYF. DNA of the CDR3: TGTGCCAGCAGCGCAAGAACTAGCGGGAGTGTCGCAGATACGCAGTATTTT.

The chain couples TRBV12-3 or TRBV12-4 to TRBJ2-3; weak D call: TRBD1 (6 bases). The CDR3 length is 15 residues. The V and J ends lost 5 bases and 0 bases respectively, with 12 bases between them. The CDR3 DNA reads as TGTGCCAGCAGTCAATTGACAGGTAGCACAGATACGCAGTATTTT. This sequence encodes CASSQLTGSTDTQYF.